This T cell receptor beta chain was recovered during a study of a mutant IDH1 vaccine in newly diagnosed glioma. Study as a whole: Initiation of the vaccine course occurred 4-6 weeks after radiotherapy alone, or alongside temozolomide cycles.

The data were produced by immunoSEQ multiplex PCR, yet TCRdb's version contains in-frame clones alone and is incomplete. The repertoire has about 25,000 clones, approximately 70% of them found once; the top ten carry approximately 11%. As for this clone: What it recognizes is unknown.

Time point indicated: week 11, during vaccination. Doses consisted of 300 ug of mutant IDH1 20-mer peptide each, paired with topical imiquimod. Study results and caveats: Pseudoprogression appeared unlinked to shifts in leading peripheral T cell clonotypes.

The sequence came from a young man with glioma. Some clones in this sample may be carry-over from other donors' samples. The sequenced sample was peripheral blood mononuclear cells (PBMCs), obtained from a glioma patient whose treatment included an IDH1 peptide vaccine.

CDR3: CASSIRNTIYF. In DNA, the CDR3 is TGTGCCAGTAGTATTAGAAACACCATATATTTT. The V and J genes are TRBV19 and TRBJ1-3, with D unresolved. V was trimmed by 3 bases and J by 5 bases, leaving 2 bases between them. This CDR3 is 11 amino acids long. The germline CDR1 and CDR2 sequences are LNHDA and SQIVND (reference sequence). Drawing the rest from reference TRBV19 and TRBJ1-3, the complete variable domain is DGGITQSPKYLFRKEGQNVTLSCEQNLNHDAMYWYRQDPGQGLRLIYYSQIVNDFQKGDIAEGYSVSREKKESFPLTVTSAQKNPTAFYLCASSIRNTIYFGEGSWLTVV.